The rows below give T cell receptor beta chains drawn from one sample of a study of blood T cells in healthy people across ages. TCRdb passed the 5' RACE reads through MiXCR, listing each CDR3 protein once. Of hundreds of thousands of distinct CDR3 sequences in the sample, about 50% are singletons; the top ten hold 13%. Input material: blood. The receptors stem from a woman over 75 in good health. Both conserved end residues are part of each CDR3. D genes are given only for firm matches. Some rows have no size entry. The others give once, few or many, or a class for an expanded clone.

>TRBV12-3/TRBV12-4|many|TRBJ2-3|.
CASSRGGRTTTDTQYF
TGTGCCAGCAGTAGGGGAGGCAGGACCACCACAGATACGCAGTATTTT
>TRBV4-1|.|TRBJ2-7|.
CASSQERVDSYEQYF
TGCGCCAGCAGCCAAGAAAGAGTGGATTCCTACGAGCAGTACTTC
>TRBV7-2|.|TRBJ2-7|TRBD2
CASSPSRTSKREQYF
TGTGCCAGCAGCCCCTCCCGGACTAGTAAGCGCGAGCAGTACTTC
>TRBV6-6|.|TRBJ2-7|.
CASNKPGANNEQYF
TGTGCCAGCAACAAACCGGGGGCCAACAATGAGCAGTACTTC
>TRBV12-3/TRBV12-4|.|TRBJ1-5|.
CASSSQRRAQPQHF
TGTGCCAGCAGTTCCCAACGTCGGGCGCAGCCCCAGCATTTT
>TRBV12-3/TRBV12-4|once|TRBJ2-4|TRBD1
CASSPGQVLNIQYF
TGTGCCAGCAGCCCGGGACAGGTCTTAAACATTCAGTACTTC
>TRBV28|.|TRBJ2-3|.
CASSFSDSTDTQYF
TGTGCCAGCAGTTTTAGTGATAGCACAGATACGCAGTATTTT
>TRBV2|.|TRBJ2-3|.
CASIGSPLASSTDTQYF
TGTGCCAGCATCGGAAGCCCCCTAGCATCTAGCACAGATACGCAGTATTTT
>TRBV7-2|.|TRBJ2-1|TRBD2
CASSRLAGINEQFF
TGTGCCAGCAGCCGACTAGCGGGGATAAATGAGCAGTTCTTC
>TRBV11-2|.|TRBJ2-5|.
CASSWAPGETQYF
TGTGCCAGCAGCTGGGCTCCGGGGGAGACCCAGTACTTC
>TRBV6-2/TRBV6-3|.|TRBJ1-1|.
CASTGNTEAFF
TGTGCCAGCACGGGAAACACTGAAGCTTTCTTT
>TRBV6-5|.|TRBJ2-5|.
CASSYSTRAVWRTETQYF
TGTGCCAGTAGTTACTCGACCAGGGCAGTTTGGCGCACAGAGACCCAGTACTTC
>TRBV11-2|.|TRBJ2-5|TRBD2
CASSLDWTSGVRPSFKETQYF
TGTGCCAGCAGCTTAGATTGGACTAGCGGGGTCCGCCCTTCCTTCAAAGAGACCCAGTACTTC
>TRBV2|many|TRBJ2-3|.
CASSKSLSTDTQYF
TGTGCCAGCTCGAAGTCCCTCAGCACAGATACGCAGTATTTT
>TRBV3-1|.|TRBJ2-5|.
CASSQVIVREETQYF
TGTGCCAGCAGCCAAGTAATAGTAAGGGAAGAGACCCAGTACTTC
>TRBV14|.|TRBJ2-3|.
CASSQWSPSTDTQYF
TGTGCCAGCAGCCAATGGTCCCCGAGCACAGATACGCAGTATTTT
>TRBV28|.|TRBJ2-3|.
CASGTPPYTQYF
TGTGCCAGCGGGACACCGCCTTATACGCAGTATTTT
>TRBV20-1|.|TRBJ1-6|.
CSATHRESYNSPLHF
TGCAGTGCTACCCACAGGGAGTCCTATAATTCACCCCTCCACTTT
>TRBV20-1|.|TRBJ2-1|.
CSANHHRTQENEQFF
TGCAGTGCTAATCATCACCGGACCCAAGAAAATGAGCAGTTCTTC
>TRBV20-1|many|TRBJ2-7|TRBD2
CSARDRLAGGTTSDEQYF
TGCAGTGCTAGAGATCGACTAGCGGGAGGTACCACGTCGGACGAGCAGTACTTC
>TRBV13|once|TRBJ1-2|.
CASSQRQSANYGYTF
TGTGCCAGCAGCCAACGACAGAGCGCTAACTATGGCTACACCTTC
>TRBV12-3/TRBV12-4|.|TRBJ2-4|TRBD1
CASSLGAPTGSAGIQYF
TGTGCCAGCAGTTTAGGGGCTCCGACAGGGAGTGCCGGCATTCAGTACTTC
>TRBV27|.|TRBJ2-2|.
CASSLFKSIGTGELFF
TGTGCCAGCAGTTTATTTAAGAGTATCGGCACCGGGGAGCTGTTTTTT
>TRBV4-2|many|TRBJ2-7|.
CASSLLRDYEQYF
TGTGCCAGCAGCCTCCTCAGGGACTACGAGCAGTACTTC
>TRBV5-1|.|TRBJ2-1|TRBD2
CASSLAASGSYPELNEQFF
TGCGCCAGCAGCTTGGCGGCTAGCGGGAGCTATCCCGAATTAAATGAGCAGTTCTTC
>TRBV7-9|.|TRBJ2-3|TRBD2
CASSLRLAEYTDTQYF
TGTGCCAGCAGCTTAAGACTAGCGGAGTACACAGATACGCAGTATTTT
>TRBV29-1|.|TRBJ2-5|.
CSFTPRGETQYF
TGCAGCTTCACCCCGAGGGGGGAGACCCAGTACTTC
>TRBV27|few|TRBJ2-7|.
CASSSGDTPYEQYF
TGTGCCAGCAGTTCTGGGGACACCCCCTACGAGCAGTACTTC
>TRBV4-1|.|TRBJ2-7|TRBD1
CASSQAGTGGSEQYF
TGCGCCAGCAGCCAAGCTGGGACAGGGGGCTCCGAGCAGTACTTC
>TRBV20-1|few|TRBJ2-4|.
CSARVAAKNIQYF
TGCAGTGCTAGAGTAGCGGCCAAAAACATTCAGTACTTC
>TRBV5-6|.|TRBJ2-6|.
CANSLVNLGANVLTF
TGTGCCAACAGCTTGGTAAACCTTGGGGCCAACGTCCTGACTTTC
>TRBV4-1|.|TRBJ2-1|.
CASSQGQINEQFF
TGCGCCAGCAGCCAAGGTCAGATCAATGAGCAGTTCTTC
>TRBV12-3/TRBV12-4|many|TRBJ2-1|.
CASSGYREGEQFF
TGTGCCAGCAGTGGATACAGGGAAGGTGAGCAGTTCTTC
>TRBV3-1|.|TRBJ2-1|TRBD2
CASSQVLSGGAWNEQFF
TGTGCCAGCAGCCAAGTCCTGAGCGGGGGGGCCTGGAATGAGCAGTTCTTC
>TRBV4-2|many|TRBJ2-7|TRBD2
CASSQGTSGSFYEQYF
TGTGCCAGCAGCCAAGGTACTAGCGGGAGCTTCTACGAGCAGTACTTC
>TRBV7-2|.|TRBJ2-1|.
CASGAPPGNEQFF
TGTGCCTCCGGGGCCCCACCGGGGAATGAGCAGTTCTTC
>TRBV3-1|.|TRBJ2-1|TRBD2
CASSQEGELGGPGSILFF
TGTGCCAGCAGCCAAGAGGGGGAGTTGGGAGGGCCCGGGTCCATACTGTTCTTC
>TRBV5-1|.|TRBJ2-7|.
CASSNREVSSYNEQYF
TGCGCCAGCAGCAACAGGGAGGTAAGCTCCTACAATGAGCAGTACTTC